This T cell receptor (beta chain) comes out of a study of T cell changes during pregnancy in multiple sclerosis. CDR1 and CDR2 from the germline V gene are MNHEY and SVGAGI. The CDR3 runs 15 residues. Trimming removed 2 bases from V and 7 bases from J; junction bases left unmatched: 7. TCRdb keeps only in-frame clones here, not all; method: immunoSEQ multiplex PCR. The data contain about 77,000 clones, approximately 94% of them singletons. This sequence joins TRBV6-5 and TRBJ2-5, with 10 bases aligning to TRBD2. The clonotype comes from a female donor in good health, enrolled as a control in a pregnancy study. The specimen comprised peripheral blood, sampled after pregnancy. CDR3 protein: CASSYGAGGQGTQYF. In DNA form, the CDR3 reads TGTGCCAGCAGTTACGGAGCGGGGGGGCAGGGGACCCAGTACTTC.